This T cell receptor beta chain was captured by sequencing in a study of T cells in Graves' hyperthyroidism and ophthalmopathy (dated 2019 in TCRdb). About the full investigation: Peripheral blood was sampled at the time of initial diagnosis, prior to any treatment. The paper describes TCR Vbeta CDR3 sequencing of 135 peripheral blood samples, made up of about 40 ophthalmopathy patients, roughly 72 hyperthyroidism patients and 17 progressor patients. The 100 or so discovery patients were randomly divided into training and test sets at a 7:3 ratio. After blood sampling, hyperthyroidism patients were treated with methimazole at a starting dose of 30 mg daily, and ophthalmopathy patients were treated with high-dose intravenous methylprednisolone. Prospective prediction of ophthalmopathy was tested in an independent validation cohort of under 20 hyperthyroidism patients and 17 patients who later progressed to ophthalmopathy. A discovery cohort of fewer than 110 patients, about 44 with Graves' ophthalmopathy and fewer than 65 with stable Graves' hyperthyroidism, was used to find distinguishing TCR V-J signatures. Thyroid tissue and blood T-cell repertoires from several Graves' hyperthyroidism patients were also compared in the study.

In the ophthalmopathy patients, disease was moderately to severely active, with a Clinical Activity Score of 3 or more, a NOSPECS grade of 4 or more, and a duration of less than 3 months. Any patient with an uncontrolled infection, another autoimmune disease, pregnancy or lactation was excluded. Diagnoses were based on clinical symptoms, serum thyroxine and TRAb, thyroid ultrasound and orbital computed tomography. PBMCs were isolated from 8 to 10 ml of fresh peripheral blood by Ficoll-Paque density gradient centrifugation. Trizol reagent was used to extract total RNA, and RNA quality was then checked on an Agilent 2100 Bioanalyzer. In the germline V gene, CDR1 corresponds to SGHDT and CDR2 to YYEEEE. The trim is 9 bases for V and 5 bases for J, with a gap of 20 bases between the germline ends. The cysteine opens and the phenylalanine closes a CDR3 of 14 amino acids. The read is trimmed to its CDR3 DNA, 42 bases read in frame from base 1.

The TCR beta CDR3 regions were amplified from RNA transcripts. A first-round RT-PCR of the TCR CDR3 used the HTBI primer set with the Qiagen OneStep RT-PCR kit. Libraries were constructed in a second round of multiplex PCR, after which size selection and purification were performed. Sequencing of the libraries was done on an Illumina HiSeq2000 using paired-end 100 bp reads. Per the original workflow: SOAPnuke was used to process the raw data, removing reads that contained adapters or uncalled bases, had a mean Phred below 15, or lacked an exact match to the constant primer or identifier. High-quality paired reads were merged using COPE v1.2.5, and each unique nucleotide sequence was defined as a clonotype. MiTCR v1.1 was used to align clonotypes to the IMGT TRBV, TRBD and TRBJ reference segments. Analysis was restricted to V-J combinations with a frequency above 0.0001, which covered roughly 99% of repertoires. The TCS score was defined as the ratio of F50 (clonal expansion) to E x V (chaos), calculated using BLOSUM62-based TCRdist between CDR3 peptides within each V-J. Welch's t-statistics and random forest reduced 514 V-J features to 13, which were used in a naive Bayes classifier (R e1071). The public sequencing data were trimmed at Q25 with fastp and processed into clonotypes with MiXCR by TCRdb, which kept only in-frame beta chains. Merged by CDR3 protein, the rows form single entries marked with the most common genes and DNA. The V and J calls reflect TCRdb's pipeline rather than the authors' work. The table for this sample lists approximately 620,000 distinct CDR3 sequences; about a sixth of them were counted only once. Roughly 3.4% of the sample rests with the top ten.

Summary of the overall study and its limitations: No statistical method was used to fix the sample size in advance, and group allocation was not hidden from the investigators. Most expanded thyroid clonotypes (frequency above 0.001) were also detected in blood, suggesting blood repertoires may reflect thyroid immune responses. In cross-validation, a model built on a 13 V-J signature told ophthalmopathy apart from stable hyperthyroidism with roughly 87% sensitivity and around 81% specificity, and in testing the same model reached 80%/75%. During validation, the model predicted progression to ophthalmopathy a median of about 5.9 months ahead of onset, with almost 71% sensitivity and about 75% specificity.

On this clonotype: Its antigen has not been determined. Per-nucleotide qualities are absent, and no much larger clonotype sits a single base away.

The chain joins TRBV5-6 to TRBJ1-1; tentative D gene TRBD1, with 6 bases matching. This sequence originates from a woman between 40 and 50 years old with Graves' ophthalmopathy. Input material: blood. In nucleotide form, the sequence is TGTGCCACCTTGTATCGGGGGGCAAATACTGAAGCTTTCTTT. It specifies CATLYRGANTEAFF.